A single T cell receptor beta chain is shown here with its context. The germline CDR1 and CDR2 sequences are MNHEY and SMNVEV (reference sequence). The CDR3 extends over 12 amino acids. Trimming took off 11 bases at V and 5 bases at J, with 13 bases between the two ends. Naive CD8 cells, CD45RO-negative and positively selected for CCR7, excluded terminally differentiated effector memory CD45RA+ cells. The data were taken from a study of shared clonotypes between healthy human individuals. Produced via immunoSEQ multiplex PCR; TCRdb's table is partial and in-frame only. This sample has roughly 600,000 clones, with nearly 98% found just once.

The chain has TRBV27 and TRBJ2-1; the D is unclear. The specimen was naive CD8+ T cells sorted from blood. The clonotype originates from a man aged 25-45 years in good health. In DNA, the CDR3 is TGTGCCCTGCGGACGTATAACAATGAGCAGTTCTTC. Translation gives CALRTYNNEQFF.